Described below is a single T cell receptor beta chain sequence and its context. Some clones are missing from TCRdb's copy, which holds only in-frame ones; the method was immunoSEQ multiplex PCR. This table has tens of thousands of clones, 92% appearing once. CDR3 size: 17 residues. V was clipped by 0 bases and J by 3 bases; unmatched bases: 7. Germline CDR1 reads SGDLS; CDR2 reads YYNGEE. The sample comes from a study of T cell changes during pregnancy in multiple sclerosis. V gene TRBV9 combines with J gene TRBJ2-5, with 11 bases lining up with TRBD2. This receptor was identified in a female donor in good health, enrolled as a control in a pregnancy study. The source material was CD4+ T cells from peripheral blood mononuclear cells, sampled after pregnancy. The CDR3 loop reads CASSVGVGGLAEETQYF. In DNA form, the CDR3 reads TGTGCCAGCAGCGTAGGGGTCGGGGGACTAGCGGAAGAGACCCAGTACTTC. Complete variable domain (other parts from reference TRBV9 and TRBJ2-5): DSGVTQTPKHLITATGQRVTLRCSPRSGDLSVYWYQQSLDQGLQFLIQYYNGEERAKGNILERFSAQQFPDLHSELNLSSLELGDSALYFCASSVGVGGLAEETQYFGPGTRLLVL.